The 25 T cell receptor beta chains given below trace back to one sample, sequenced in a study of cytomegalovirus exposure and HLA in healthy donors. The PCR made use of 60 Vbeta and 13 Jbeta primers. This table comes from immunoSEQ multiplex PCR, and its TCRdb copy is limited to in-frame clones, with some not included. In the table there are about 160,000 clones, roughly 80% of which are singletons. Sequencing input: PBMCs. The receptors come from a male donor in good health and CMV-seronegative.

This clone has a single count. CDR3 in DNA: TGTGCCAGCAGCGTAGTCCGGCGAGCGGGGGGAGCAGATACGCAGTATTTT. Translating it yields CASSVVRRAGGADTQYF. J is TRBJ2-3 and V is TRBV9; 9 nucleotides agree with TRBD2. There are 17 residues in the CDR3. After removal of 0 bases from V and 4 bases from J, the junction contained 9 bases not matched to a gene. Germline CDR1 and CDR2: SGDLS and YYNGEE.

The V gene is TRBV28, the J gene TRBJ2-7, with TRBD1 identical over 11 bases. The V gene's germline CDR1 is MDHEN and CDR2 SYDVKM. The CDR3 is 11 amino acids. With V trimmed by 10 bases and J by 7 bases, 3 bases remained unmatched. CDR3 protein: CATGTGGEQYF. The DNA for the CDR3 is TGTGCCACCGGGACAGGGGGTGAGCAGTACTTC.

For this clone: An end of the junction differs from the germline gene, which may be a read error. V usage is TRBV7-9 and J usage is TRBJ1-4, with D possibly matching TRBD1 (5 bases). Germline CDR1 and CDR2: SEHNR and FQNEAQ (reference sequence). The CDR3 runs 14 residues. The CDR3 reads CSSRLAGEAEKLFF. The CDR3 DNA sequence: TGTTCCAGCAGACTAGCGGGGGAGGCTGAAAAACTGTTTTTT.

This clone was observed a handful of times. The genes are TRBV7-6 and TRBJ1-1; D is possibly TRBD1 (5 bases). The CDR3 consists of 15 residues. Germline-derived CDR1 and CDR2 are SGHVS and FNYEAQ. The V and J ends lost 5 bases and 1 base respectively, with 14 bases between them. As DNA, the CDR3 is TGTGCCAGCAGCAAAAGCCGGGGGGGGAACACTGAAGCTTTCTTT. Translating gives CASSKSRGGNTEAFF.

The rearrangement links TRBV6-5 to TRBJ2-3; perhaps TRBD1 as D (6 bases). CDR1 is MNHEY, CDR2 SVGAGI, per germline. Trimming stripped 6 bases from V and 3 bases from J, with 16 bases between. The CDR3 is made up of 15 amino acids. DNA for the CDR3: TGTGCCAGCAGATTAACAGGGTTAGGAACAGATACGCAGTATTTT. Protein product: CASRLTGLGTDTQYF.

The V call is TRBV9, the J call TRBJ2-7; D is perhaps TRBD1 (6 bases). Trimming took 4 bases from V and 2 from J, leaving 16 bases between them. This CDR3 spans 15 amino acids. Germline CDR1 is SGDLS and CDR2 is YYNGEE. The CDR3 DNA follows: TGTGCCAGCAGCCCCCCGGGGACACCTCCCTACGAGCAGTACTTC. This translates into CASSPPGTPPYEQYF. Full variable domain (outside the CDR3, taken from reference TRBV9 and TRBJ2-7): DSGVTQTPKHLITATGQRVTLRCSPRSGDLSVYWYQQSLDQGLQFLIQYYNGEERAKGNILERFSAQQFPDLHSELNLSSLELGDSALYFCASSPPGTPPYEQYFGPGTRLTVT.

The J gene is TRBJ1-4, the V gene TRBV29-1; a weak D match, TRBD1 (5 bases). CDR3 length: 13 amino acids. In germline, CDR1 is SQVTM, CDR2 ANQGSEA. The germline V and J ends were trimmed by 5 bases and 7 bases, with 14 bases remaining between them. CDR3: CSVSRGKGEKLFF. In DNA form, the CDR3 reads TGCAGCGTTTCTCGGGGGAAGGGTGAAAAACTGTTTTTT.

The chain has TRBV4-1 and TRBJ2-1, with D uncertain. The ends were cut back, 2 bases at V and 4 bases at J, with 12 bases in the middle. This CDR3 region has 15 residues. The germline gives CDR1 MGHRA, CDR2 YSYEKL. The CDR3 bases are TGCGCCAGCAGCCAAAGTACCGACTCTTACAATGAGCAGTTCTTC. This sequence encodes CASSQSTDSYNEQFF.

The sample holds one count of this clone. This rearrangement joins TRBV27 to TRBJ2-7, with TRBD2 as a possible D gene (6 bases). Germline V lookup: CDR1 MNHEY, CDR2 SMNVEV (reference sequence). The CDR3 length is 13 residues. The V gene lost 8 bases and the J gene lost 0 bases, with 11 bases spanning the gap. CDR3 DNA: TGTGCCAGCGGGCCCGGGGGCTCCTACGAGCAGTACTTC. Protein sequence: CASGPGGSYEQYF.

In this sample, this clone turned up once. This chain joins TRBV7-8 and TRBJ2-3; the match to TRBD2 covers 11 bases. Germline values: CDR1 SGHVS, CDR2 FQNEAQ. The CDR3 has 16 amino acids. Losses at the gene ends were 4 bases for V and 4 bases for J; bases not matched to a gene: 7. This chain's CDR3 is CASSSLSSGRSDTQYF. CDR3 sequence (DNA): TGTGCCAGCAGCTCCCTCTCTAGCGGGAGGTCAGATACGCAGTATTTT. Filled out from reference TRBV7-8 and TRBJ2-3, the complete variable domain reads GAGVSQSPRYKVAKRGQDVALRCDPISGHVSLFWYQQALGQGPEFLTYFQNEAQLDKSGLPSDRFFAERPEGSVSTLKIQRTQQEDSAVYLCASSSLSSGRSDTQYFGPGTRLTVL.

CDR3 sequence: CASSPSQGAGGYTF. CDR3 nucleotide sequence: TGTGCCAGCAGCCCGAGCCAGGGGGCGGGGGGCTACACCTTC. This chain connects TRBV9 to TRBJ1-2, with 8 bases matching TRBD1. The CDR3 totals 14 residues. Trimming removed 4 bases from V and 8 bases from J; junction bases left unmatched: 10. Germline CDR1 and CDR2: SGDLS and YYNGEE. Full variable domain (missing parts from reference TRBV9 and TRBJ1-2): DSGVTQTPKHLITATGQRVTLRCSPRSGDLSVYWYQQSLDQGLQFLIQYYNGEERAKGNILERFSAQQFPDLHSELNLSSLELGDSALYFCASSPSQGAGGYTFGSGTRLTVV.

This clone showed up just a few times. V is TRBV4-3 and J is TRBJ1-4, with TRBD1 as a possible D gene (5 bases). This CDR3 contains 12 residues. Germline V lookup: CDR1 LGHNA, CDR2 YSLEER. Deletions cut 3 bases from V and 7 bases from J, with 6 bases between. The CDR3 loop is CASSHTGEKLFF. Here the CDR3 DNA reads TGCGCCAGCAGCCACACAGGTGAAAAACTGTTTTTT.

The V and J genes are TRBV7-2 and TRBJ2-3; TRBD1 might be the D (5 bases). There are 16 residues in the CDR3. From germline, CDR1 is SGHTA and CDR2 FQGNSA. V lost 5 bases and J lost 1, with 16 bases in between. The CDR3 coding sequence is TGTGCCAGCAGCCCAAGGGGCGTGTGGGGCACAGATACGCAGTATTTT. Its protein is CASSPRGVWGTDTQYF.

J is TRBJ2-7 and V is TRBV6-5; the D gene is possibly TRBD1 (6 bases). CDR1 is MNHEY and CDR2 is SVGAGI in the germline V gene. Trimming cost V 6 bases and J 5 bases, with 17 bases left between them. This CDR3 has 14 amino acids. The CDR3 sequence: CASRSTTGADEQYF. The CDR3 nucleotides are TGTGCCAGCAGAAGTACGACAGGAGCGGACGAGCAGTACTTC.

The chain is built from TRBV6-5 and TRBJ2-1, with a tentative D call TRBD1 (6 bases). The V and J ends lost 5 bases and 2 bases respectively, with 13 bases between them. Germline CDR1 reads MNHEY; CDR2 reads SVGAGI. This CDR3 contains 15 residues. The CDR3: CASSMTGDAYNEQFF. The CDR3 nucleotides read TGTGCCAGCAGTATGACAGGCGACGCCTACAATGAGCAGTTCTTC.

This chain links TRBV4-3 with TRBJ2-2; D is possibly TRBD1 (6 bases). CDR3 size: 16 residues. Between the trimmed V and J ends, which lost 4 bases and 6 bases, there was a span of 18 bases. The germline V gene has CDR1 LGHNA and CDR2 YSLEER. The CDR3 spells CASSPQTGTMAGELFF. CDR3 nucleotides: TGCGCCAGCAGCCCCCAAACCGGGACAATGGCCGGGGAGCTGTTTTTT.

The chain uses TRBV28 and TRBJ2-6, with D maybe TRBD1 (5 bases). The V gene lost 8 bases and the J gene lost 0 bases, with 11 bases spanning the gap. This CDR3 is built from 15 residues. CDR1 is MDHEN and CDR2 is SYDVKM in the germline V gene. The CDR3 region is CASGQGLSGANVLTF. CDR3 in DNA: TGTGCCAGCGGGCAGGGCCTCTCTGGGGCCAACGTCCTGACTTTC.

The V gene is TRBV7-8, the J gene TRBJ1-2; 7 nucleotides match TRBD1. The CDR3 is 14 residues long. The germline CDR1 and CDR2 sequences are SGHVS and FQNEAQ. Trimming cost V 6 bases and J 4 bases; bases outside gene matches: 8. The CDR3 DNA follows: TGTGCCAGCAGTTACTTGGGACAGTCCTATGGCTACACCTTC. This gives the protein CASSYLGQSYGYTF.

V gene TRBV27 combines with J gene TRBJ2-7, with 8 positions matching TRBD1. This CDR3 is 14 amino acids long. J was trimmed by 3 bases and V by 4 bases; bases with no gene match: 5. Germline values: CDR1 MNHEY, CDR2 SMNVEV (reference sequence). CDR3 nucleotides: TGTGCCAGCAGTTCGGGACAGGAGGTCTACGAGCAGTACTTC. Residues: CASSSGQEVYEQYF.

The rearrangement joins TRBV27 to TRBJ2-7; tentative D call: TRBD1 (6 bases). V lost 3 bases, J lost 5 bases, and 11 bases lay in between. Germline V gene data show CDR1 as MNHEY and CDR2 as SMNVEV (reference sequence). CDR3 length equals 13 residues. This chain's CDR3 is CASSFLTGDEQYF. The CDR3 region has the DNA TGTGCCAGCAGTTTCTTGACAGGAGACGAGCAGTACTTC.

The rearrangement joins TRBV9 to TRBJ2-3; 7 bases are shared with TRBD1. V was clipped by 4 bases and J by 2 bases; unmatched bases: 4. The CDR3 extends over 14 amino acids. Per germline, CDR1 SGDLS and CDR2 YYNGEE. CDR3 nucleotide sequence: TGTGCCAGCAGCAGGGGACAGACCACAGATACGCAGTATTTT. Translation gives CASSRGQTTDTQYF. Full variable domain (rest looked up from reference TRBV9 and TRBJ2-3): DSGVTQTPKHLITATGQRVTLRCSPRSGDLSVYWYQQSLDQGLQFLIQYYNGEERAKGNILERFSAQQFPDLHSELNLSSLELGDSALYFCASSRGQTTDTQYFGPGTRLTVL.

V usage is TRBV9 and J usage is TRBJ2-2; 11 positions agree with TRBD2. The CDR3 length is 18 residues. Trimming removed 0 bases from V and 2 bases from J; junction bases left unmatched: 6. Looked up from germline, CDR1 is SGDLS and CDR2 is YYNGEE. CDR3 loop: CASSVEDSGRANTGELFF. The CDR3 nucleotides are TGTGCCAGCAGCGTAGAAGATAGCGGGAGGGCCAACACCGGGGAGCTGTTTTTT.

The V call is TRBV27, the J call TRBJ2-2, with 8 bases aligning to TRBD2. CDR3 length: 14 residues. The germline V gene has CDR1 MNHEY and CDR2 SMNVEV (reference sequence). J lost 7 bases, V lost 6 bases, and 7 bases had no gene match. The CDR3 is CASRLTSVVGELFF. CDR3 bases: TGTGCCAGCAGACTGACTAGCGTGGTCGGGGAGCTGTTTTTT.

The chain recombines TRBV28 with TRBJ1-2; 8 positions match TRBD1. From germline, CDR1 is MDHEN and CDR2 SYDVKM. The CDR3 is made up of 14 amino acids. Losses at the gene ends were 6 bases for V and 7 bases for J; bases not matched to a gene: 10. The CDR3 loop reads CASRISHRGSGYTF. The CDR3 DNA follows: TGTGCCAGCAGGATTTCCCACAGGGGGAGTGGCTACACCTTC.

The chain joins TRBV4-3 to TRBJ2-7; D may be TRBD2 (6 bases). V lost 0 bases and J lost 3, with 15 bases in between. The germline CDR1 and CDR2 sequences are LGHNA and YSLEER. CDR3 size: 16 residues. The CDR3 is CASSQDMAGTNYEQYF. DNA of the CDR3: TGCGCCAGCAGCCAAGATATGGCGGGGACCAACTACGAGCAGTACTTC.